Following are 13 T cell receptor beta chains from one sample sequenced in a study of cytotoxic CD8 clonotypes in ibrutinib-treated CLL. Here immunoSEQ multiplex PCR was the method, and the copy in TCRdb shows in-frame clones only, minus some. The data show more than 70,000 clones, with 79% seen just once and roughly 4.8% held by the top ten. The source material was PBMCs, sampled after 12 months of ibrutinib treatment. The source of these receptors is a human donor with chronic lymphocytic leukemia.

The chain joins TRBV5-1 to TRBJ2-2; TRBD2 might be the D (6 bases). This CDR3 contains 13 residues. Germline V gene data show CDR1 as SGHRS and CDR2 as YFSETQ. Trimming cost V 4 bases and J 8 bases, with 12 bases left between them. The CDR3 region has the DNA TGCGCCAGCAGCGTACGGGAGTCTGGGGAGCTGTTTTTT. Its protein is CASSVRESGELFF.

The gene calls are TRBV5-6 and TRBJ1-1; D is undetermined. V dropped 0 bases and J dropped 0 bases, with 12 bases sitting between them. The CDR3 is 16 residues long. Germline lookup yields CDR1 SGHDT and CDR2 YYEEEE. The CDR3 DNA reads as TGTGCCAGCAGCTTGGGTACGACCCACATGAACACTGAAGCTTTCTTT. It yields the protein CASSLGTTHMNTEAFF.

The sample holds a few counts of this clone. The gene calls are TRBV6-1 and TRBJ2-7, with 7 bases identical to TRBD1. Germline V gene lookup returns CDR1 MNHNS and CDR2 SASEGT. The CDR3 is 14 residues long. The V gene end was trimmed by 4 bases and the J gene end by 6 bases; junction bases not matched to a gene: 9. The DNA for the CDR3 is TGTGCCAGCAGTGCCGGACAGGCTTTCGGCGAGCAGTACTTC. Translating gives CASSAGQAFGEQYF.

In its sample, this clone was seen once. The chain joins TRBV18 to TRBJ1-1, with a possible D match to TRBD1 (5 bases). Trimming stripped 3 bases from V and 5 bases from J, with 19 bases between. The CDR3 has 16 residues. Germline values: CDR1 KGHSH, CDR2 LQKENI. CDR3 residues: CASSPGAGQEGTEAFF. CDR3 DNA sequence: TGTGCCAGCTCACCTGGAGCAGGGCAGGAGGGGACTGAAGCTTTCTTT.

The rearrangement links TRBV5-6 to TRBJ2-2, with unresolved D. Trimming removed 2 bases at V and 0 bases at J, with 8 bases between. The CDR3 spans 15 residues. Germline CDR1 reads SGHDT; CDR2 reads YYEEEE. The CDR3 DNA is TGTGCCAGCAGCTTTGGGCTAGCGAACACCGGGGAGCTGTTTTTT. Its translation is CASSFGLANTGELFF.

V and J are TRBV7-2 and TRBJ2-5, with D possibly TRBD2 on 5 matching bases. V was clipped by 4 bases and J by 7 bases, with 13 bases between them. The CDR3 has 13 residues. Germline-derived CDR1 and CDR2 are SGHTA and FQGNSA. CDR3 loop: CASSSPGKATQYF. The CDR3 DNA reads as TGTGCCAGCAGCTCCCCGGGGAAGGCGACCCAGTACTTC.

The chain carries TRBV4-2 and TRBJ2-7; 12 bases map to TRBD2. CDR1 is LGHNA, CDR2 YNFKEQ, per germline. Trimming took 1 base from V and 6 from J; bases not matched to a gene: 10. The CDR3 has 17 residues. The DNA for the CDR3 is TGTGCCAGCAGCCAAGTTCCCGCTAGCGGGAGGGCCCGCGAGCAGTACTTC. It specifies CASSQVPASGRAREQYF.

This chain joins TRBV5-6 and TRBJ2-1; a weak D match, TRBD2 (7 bases). The CDR3 extends over 14 amino acids. The V and J ends lost 7 bases and 7 bases respectively, with 18 bases between them. The V gene's germline CDR1 is SGHDT and CDR2 YYEEEE. The CDR3 DNA follows: TGTGCCAGCGCCGCGGGGGCCCGTCGGAATGAGCAGTTCTTC. Its protein is CASAAGARRNEQFF.

The gene calls are TRBV7-3 and TRBJ2-4; TRBD1 aligns across 8 bases. This CDR3 spans 12 amino acids. The junction had 2 bases not matched to a gene; V was cut back by 5 bases and J by 8 bases. CDR1 is SGHTA, CDR2 FQGTGA, per germline. The CDR3 bases are TGTGCCAGCAGCAACAGGGGGGACATTCAGTACTTC. It codes for CASSNRGDIQYF.

The DNA of the CDR3 is TGTGCCAGCGTCCCCCCCGGGGGGCCCCTTTCCTACGAGCAGTACTTC. Translating gives CASVPPGGPLSYEQYF. The chain has TRBV11-2 and TRBJ2-7, with D possibly TRBD2 on 7 matching bases. The V and J ends lost 8 bases and 1 base respectively, with 21 bases between them. The CDR3 covers 16 residues. Germline V gene data show CDR1 as SGHAT and CDR2 as FQNNGV.

The rearrangement uses TRBV28 and TRBJ2-7, with D unresolved. The CDR3 is made up of 12 amino acids. Germline V gene lookup returns CDR1 MDHEN and CDR2 SYDVKM. Deletions cut 3 bases from V and 6 bases from J, with 9 bases between. The CDR3 protein is CASSFGRSEQYF. CDR3 nucleotide sequence: TGTGCCAGCAGTTTTGGCAGGAGCGAGCAGTACTTC.

The chain is built from TRBV7-2 and TRBJ2-5; 9 bases match TRBD1. CDR1 is SGHTA and CDR2 is FQGNSA in the germline V gene. The CDR3 spans 14 residues. J lost 7 bases, V lost 4 bases, and 7 bases had no gene match. The CDR3 protein is CASSSMDRGGTQYF. Written as DNA, the CDR3 is TGTGCCAGCAGCTCCATGGACAGGGGTGGGACCCAGTACTTC.

This clone was seen only a few times. The rearrangement links TRBV11-2 to TRBJ2-4, with a tentative D call TRBD2 (6 bases). Germline V gene lookup returns CDR1 SGHAT and CDR2 FQNNGV. The CDR3 contains 18 residues. Trimming took off 5 bases at V and 3 bases at J, with 23 bases between the two ends. The CDR3 DNA reads as TGTGCCAGCAGCCCCCCGGGGGTGGGAGTGGGGGGCAAAAACATTCAGTACTTC. It translates to CASSPPGVGVGGKNIQYF. Full variable domain (rest looked up from reference TRBV11-2 and TRBJ2-4): EAGVAQSPRYKIIEKRQSVAFWCNPISGHATLYWYQQILGQGPKLLIQFQNNGVVDDSQLPKDRFSAERLKGVDSTLKIQPAKLEDSAVYLCASSPPGVGVGGKNIQYFGAGTRLSVL.